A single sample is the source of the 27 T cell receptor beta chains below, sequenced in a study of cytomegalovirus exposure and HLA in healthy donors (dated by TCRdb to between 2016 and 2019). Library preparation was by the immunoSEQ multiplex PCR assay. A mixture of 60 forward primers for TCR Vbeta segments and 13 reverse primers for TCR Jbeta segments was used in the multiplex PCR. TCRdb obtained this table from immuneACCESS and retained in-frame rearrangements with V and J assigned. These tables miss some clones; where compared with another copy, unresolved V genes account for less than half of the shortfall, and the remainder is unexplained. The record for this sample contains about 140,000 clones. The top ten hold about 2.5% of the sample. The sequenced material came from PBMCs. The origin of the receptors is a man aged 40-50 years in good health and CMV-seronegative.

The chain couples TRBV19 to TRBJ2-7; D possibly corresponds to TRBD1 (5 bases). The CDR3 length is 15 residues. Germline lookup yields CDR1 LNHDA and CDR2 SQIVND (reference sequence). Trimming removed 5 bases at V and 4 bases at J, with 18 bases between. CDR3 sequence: CASSFGKGPFYEQYF. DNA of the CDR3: TGTGCCAGTAGTTTTGGCAAGGGGCCTTTTTACGAGCAGTACTTC.

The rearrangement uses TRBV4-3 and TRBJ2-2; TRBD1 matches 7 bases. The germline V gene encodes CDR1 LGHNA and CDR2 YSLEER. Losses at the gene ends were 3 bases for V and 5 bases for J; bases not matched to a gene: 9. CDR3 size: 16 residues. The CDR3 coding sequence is TGCGCCAGCAGCCAGGTCCAGGGGGTATGGACCGGGGAGCTGTTTTTT. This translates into CASSQVQGVWTGELFF.

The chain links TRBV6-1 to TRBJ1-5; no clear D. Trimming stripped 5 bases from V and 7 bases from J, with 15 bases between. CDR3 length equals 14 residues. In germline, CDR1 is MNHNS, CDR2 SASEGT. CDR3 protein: CASSPLGSGQPQHF. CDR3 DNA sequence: TGTGCCAGCAGTCCCCTGGGGTCGGGACAGCCCCAGCATTTT.

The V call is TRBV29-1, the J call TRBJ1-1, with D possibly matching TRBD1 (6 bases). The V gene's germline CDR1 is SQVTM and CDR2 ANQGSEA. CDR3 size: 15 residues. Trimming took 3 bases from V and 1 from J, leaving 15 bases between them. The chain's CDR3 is CSVEHRVRSNTEAFF. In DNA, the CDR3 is TGCAGCGTTGAGCACAGGGTAAGATCGAACACTGAAGCTTTCTTT.

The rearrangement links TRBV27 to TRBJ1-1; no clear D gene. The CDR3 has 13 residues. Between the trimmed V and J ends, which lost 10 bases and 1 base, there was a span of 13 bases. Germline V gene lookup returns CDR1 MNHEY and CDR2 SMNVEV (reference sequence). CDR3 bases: TGTGCCACCTCACCCAGGCAGAACACTGAAGCTTTCTTT. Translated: CATSPRQNTEAFF.

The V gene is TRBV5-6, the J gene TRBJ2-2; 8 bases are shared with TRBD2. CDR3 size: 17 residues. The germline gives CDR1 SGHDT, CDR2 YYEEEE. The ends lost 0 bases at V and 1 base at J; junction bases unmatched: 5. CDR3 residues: CASSLAGSGGNTGELFF. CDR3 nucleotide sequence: TGTGCCAGCAGCTTGGCCGGGAGCGGGGGGAACACCGGGGAGCTGTTTTTT.

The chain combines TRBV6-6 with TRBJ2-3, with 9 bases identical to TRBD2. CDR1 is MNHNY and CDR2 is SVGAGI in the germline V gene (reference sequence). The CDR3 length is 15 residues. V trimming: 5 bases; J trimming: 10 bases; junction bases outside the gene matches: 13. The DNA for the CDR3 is TGTGCCAGCAGTCTGGCTAGCGGGGAAGTATCCCCGCAGTATTTT. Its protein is CASSLASGEVSPQYF.

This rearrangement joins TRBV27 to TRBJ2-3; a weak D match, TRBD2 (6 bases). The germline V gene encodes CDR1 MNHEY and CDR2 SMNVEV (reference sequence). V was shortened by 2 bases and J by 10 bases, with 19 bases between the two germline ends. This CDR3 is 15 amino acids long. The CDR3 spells CASSLRTNPRAAQYF. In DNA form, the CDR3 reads TGTGCCAGCAGTTTAAGGACTAACCCCCGGGCGGCGCAGTATTTT.

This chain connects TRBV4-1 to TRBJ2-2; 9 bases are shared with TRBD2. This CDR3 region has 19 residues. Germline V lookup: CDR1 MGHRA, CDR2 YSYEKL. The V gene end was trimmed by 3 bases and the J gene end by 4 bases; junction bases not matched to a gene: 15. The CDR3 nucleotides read TGCGCCAGCAGCCACCCTGGGGCTGCTAGCGGGGTAGGCACCGGGGAGCTGTTTTTT. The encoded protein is CASSHPGAASGVGTGELFF.

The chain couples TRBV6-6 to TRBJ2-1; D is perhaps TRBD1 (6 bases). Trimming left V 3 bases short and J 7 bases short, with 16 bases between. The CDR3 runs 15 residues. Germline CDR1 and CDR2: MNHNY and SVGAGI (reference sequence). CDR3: CASSYTPGVANEQFF. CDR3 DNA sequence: TGTGCCAGCAGTTATACGCCAGGGGTAGCAAATGAGCAGTTCTTC.

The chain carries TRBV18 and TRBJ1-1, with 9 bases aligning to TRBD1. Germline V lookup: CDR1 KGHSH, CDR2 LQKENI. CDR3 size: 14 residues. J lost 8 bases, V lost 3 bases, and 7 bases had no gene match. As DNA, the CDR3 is TGTGCCAGCTCACCTCTACAGGGGGCGATGGAAGCTTTCTTT. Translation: CASSPLQGAMEAFF. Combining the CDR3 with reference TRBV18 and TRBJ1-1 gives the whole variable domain NAGVMQNPRHLVRRRGQEARLRCSPMKGHSHVYWYRQLPEEGLKFMVYLQKENIIDESGMPKERFSAEFPKEGPSILRIQQVVRGDSAAYFCASSPLQGAMEAFFGQGTRLTVV.

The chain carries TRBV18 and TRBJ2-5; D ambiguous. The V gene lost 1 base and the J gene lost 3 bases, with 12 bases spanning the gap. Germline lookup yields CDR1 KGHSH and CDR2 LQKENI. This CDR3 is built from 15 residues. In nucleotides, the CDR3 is TGTGCCAGCTCACCACAGGTTGGCCTAGAAGAGACCCAGTACTTC. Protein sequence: CASSPQVGLEETQYF.

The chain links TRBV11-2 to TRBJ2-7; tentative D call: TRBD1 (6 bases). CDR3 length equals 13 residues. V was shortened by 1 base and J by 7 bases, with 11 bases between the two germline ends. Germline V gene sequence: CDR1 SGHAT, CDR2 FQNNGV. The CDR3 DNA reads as TGTGCCAGCAGCTTAGGAACAGGGATTGAGCAGTACTTC. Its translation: CASSLGTGIEQYF.

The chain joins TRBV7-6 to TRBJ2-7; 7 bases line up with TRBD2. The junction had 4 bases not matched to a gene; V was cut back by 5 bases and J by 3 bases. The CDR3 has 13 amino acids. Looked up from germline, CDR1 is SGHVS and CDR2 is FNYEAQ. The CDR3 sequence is CASSPRTSYEQYF. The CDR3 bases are TGTGCCAGCAGCCCTCGGACTAGCTACGAGCAGTACTTC.

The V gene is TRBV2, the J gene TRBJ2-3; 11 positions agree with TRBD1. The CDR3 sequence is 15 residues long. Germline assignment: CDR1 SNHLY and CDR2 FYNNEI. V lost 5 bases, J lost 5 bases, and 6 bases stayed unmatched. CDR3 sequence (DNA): TGTGCCAGCAGTCTGCAGGGACAGGGGGTAGATACGCAGTATTTT. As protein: CASSLQGQGVDTQYF. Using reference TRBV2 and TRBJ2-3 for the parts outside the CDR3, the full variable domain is EPEVTQTPSHQVTQMGQEVILRCVPISNHLYFYWYRQILGQKVEFLVSFYNNEISEKSEIFDDQFSVERPDGSNFTLKIRSTKLEDSAMYFCASSLQGQGVDTQYFGPGTRLTVL.

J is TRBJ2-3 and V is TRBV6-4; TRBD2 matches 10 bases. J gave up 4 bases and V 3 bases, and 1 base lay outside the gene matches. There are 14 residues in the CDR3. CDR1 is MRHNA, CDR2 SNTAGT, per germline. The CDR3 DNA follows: TGTGCCAGCAGTGAAGCGGGGGGGTCAGATACGCAGTATTTT. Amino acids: CASSEAGGSDTQYF.

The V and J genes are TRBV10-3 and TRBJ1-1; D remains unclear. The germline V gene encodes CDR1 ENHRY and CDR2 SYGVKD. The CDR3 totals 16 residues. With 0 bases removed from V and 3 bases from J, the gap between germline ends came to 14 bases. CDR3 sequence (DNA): TGTGCCATCAGTGAGTCCCACGGTGTCGGGGACACTGAAGCTTTCTTT. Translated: CAISESHGVGDTEAFF.

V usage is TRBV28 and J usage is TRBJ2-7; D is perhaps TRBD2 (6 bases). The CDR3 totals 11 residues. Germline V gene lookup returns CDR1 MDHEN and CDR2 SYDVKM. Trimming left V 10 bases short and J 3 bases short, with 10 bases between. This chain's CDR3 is CATEGRYEQYF. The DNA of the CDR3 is TGTGCCACGGAGGGTCGCTACGAGCAGTACTTC.

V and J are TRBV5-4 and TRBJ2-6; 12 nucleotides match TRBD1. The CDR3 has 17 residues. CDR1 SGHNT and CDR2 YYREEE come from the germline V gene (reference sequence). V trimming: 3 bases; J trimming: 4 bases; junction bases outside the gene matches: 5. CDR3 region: CASSSPGQGAGANVLTF. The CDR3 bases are TGTGCCAGCAGCTCGCCGGGACAGGGGGCCGGGGCCAACGTCCTGACTTTC.

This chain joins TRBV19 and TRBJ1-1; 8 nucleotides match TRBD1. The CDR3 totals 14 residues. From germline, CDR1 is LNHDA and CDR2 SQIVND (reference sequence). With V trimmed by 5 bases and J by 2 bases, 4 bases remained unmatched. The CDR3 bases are TGTGCCAGTAGTTTGGACAGGGAAAACACTGAAGCTTTCTTT. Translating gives CASSLDRENTEAFF.

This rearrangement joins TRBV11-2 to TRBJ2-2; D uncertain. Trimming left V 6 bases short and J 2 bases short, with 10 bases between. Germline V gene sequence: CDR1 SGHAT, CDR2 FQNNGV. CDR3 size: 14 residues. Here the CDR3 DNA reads TGTGCCAGCAGTTCGGGTTCAAACACCGGGGAGCTGTTTTTT. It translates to CASSSGSNTGELFF.

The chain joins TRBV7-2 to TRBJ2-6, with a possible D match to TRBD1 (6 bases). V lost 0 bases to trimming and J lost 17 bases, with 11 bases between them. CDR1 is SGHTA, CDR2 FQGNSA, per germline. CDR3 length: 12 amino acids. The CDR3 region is CASSLASGTMTF. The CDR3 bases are TGTGCCAGCAGCTTAGCCAGTGGGACAATGACTTTC.

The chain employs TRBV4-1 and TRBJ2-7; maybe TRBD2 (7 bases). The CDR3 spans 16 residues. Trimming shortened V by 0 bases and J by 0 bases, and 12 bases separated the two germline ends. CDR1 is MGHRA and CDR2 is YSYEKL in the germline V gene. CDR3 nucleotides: TGCGCCAGCAGCCAAGACGAGGGGGGGGTCTCCTACGAGCAGTACTTC. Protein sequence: CASSQDEGGVSYEQYF.

In DNA, the CDR3 is TGTGCCAGCAGTTTATTAGGGAGCGCGGATCAGCCCCAGCATTTT. Translating gives CASSLLGSADQPQHF. The V and J genes are TRBV27 and TRBJ1-5; unclear D gene. The CDR3 has 15 residues. Germline loops: CDR1 MNHEY, CDR2 SMNVEV (reference sequence). Trimming cost V 1 base and J 5 bases, with 12 bases left between them.

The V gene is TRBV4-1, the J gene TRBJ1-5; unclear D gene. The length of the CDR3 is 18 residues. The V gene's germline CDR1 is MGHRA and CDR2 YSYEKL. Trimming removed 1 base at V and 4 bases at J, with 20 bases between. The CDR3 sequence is CASSQGSGSGGGNQPQHF. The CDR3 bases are TGCGCCAGCAGCCAAGGATCGGGGTCAGGCGGAGGGAATCAGCCCCAGCATTTT.

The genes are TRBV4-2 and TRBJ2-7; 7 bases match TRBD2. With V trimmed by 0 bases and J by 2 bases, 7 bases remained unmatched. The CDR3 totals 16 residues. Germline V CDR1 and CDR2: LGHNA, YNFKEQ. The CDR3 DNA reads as TGTGCCAGCAGCCAAGATGGGGAGGGGCTAACCTACGAGCAGTACTTC. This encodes CASSQDGEGLTYEQYF.

As DNA, the CDR3 is TGTGCCAGCAGCGTTCGACAGGGGGGCAATCAGCCCCAGCATTTT. Its translation: CASSVRQGGNQPQHF. The gene calls are TRBV5-5 and TRBJ1-5, with 9 bases that match TRBD1. The CDR3 loop spans 15 amino acids. V dropped 4 bases and J dropped 2; count of bases not matched to a gene: 4. Germline-derived CDR1 and CDR2 are SGHKS and YYEKEE (reference sequence).